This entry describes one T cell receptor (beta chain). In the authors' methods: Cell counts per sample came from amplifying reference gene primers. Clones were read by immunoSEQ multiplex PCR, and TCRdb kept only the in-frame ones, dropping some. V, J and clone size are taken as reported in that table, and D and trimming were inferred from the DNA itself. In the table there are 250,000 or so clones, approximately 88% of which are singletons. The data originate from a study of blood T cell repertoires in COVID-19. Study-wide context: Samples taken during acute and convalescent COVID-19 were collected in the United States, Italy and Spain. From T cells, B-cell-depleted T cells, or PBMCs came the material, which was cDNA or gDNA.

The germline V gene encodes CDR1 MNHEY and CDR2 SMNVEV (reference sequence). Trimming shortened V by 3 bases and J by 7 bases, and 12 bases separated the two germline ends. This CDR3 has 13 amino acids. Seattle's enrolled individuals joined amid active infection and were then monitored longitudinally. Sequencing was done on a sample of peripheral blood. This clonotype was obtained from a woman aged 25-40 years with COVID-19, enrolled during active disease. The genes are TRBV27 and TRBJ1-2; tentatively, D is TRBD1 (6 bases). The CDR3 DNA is TGTGCCAGCAGTTTGGGGGCGCGGTCTGGCTACACCTTC. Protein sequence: CASSLGARSGYTF.